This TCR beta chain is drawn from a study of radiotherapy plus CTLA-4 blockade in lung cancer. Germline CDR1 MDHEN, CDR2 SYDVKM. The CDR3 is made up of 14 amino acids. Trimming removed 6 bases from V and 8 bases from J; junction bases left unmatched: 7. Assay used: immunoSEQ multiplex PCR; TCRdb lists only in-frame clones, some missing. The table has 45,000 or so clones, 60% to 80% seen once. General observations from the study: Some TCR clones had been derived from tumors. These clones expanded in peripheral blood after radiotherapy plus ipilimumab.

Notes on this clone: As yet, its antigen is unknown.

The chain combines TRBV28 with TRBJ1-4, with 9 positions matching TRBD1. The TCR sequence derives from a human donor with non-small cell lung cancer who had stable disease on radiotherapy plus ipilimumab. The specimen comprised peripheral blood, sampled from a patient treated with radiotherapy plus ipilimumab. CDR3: CASRWDRVGEKLFF. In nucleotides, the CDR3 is TGTGCCAGCAGGTGGGACAGGGTCGGAGAAAAACTGTTTTTT.